The 28 T cell receptor beta chains below all came from one sample that was sequenced in a study of blood T cell repertoires in COVID-19. Sequencing was performed with immunoSEQ multiplex PCR; in TCRdb, only in-frame clones are kept and a portion is missing. Found here are around 150,000 clones, 80% to 95% of them singletons; the top ten hold about 5.3%. Sequenced: peripheral blood. The receptor source for this set is a man under 40 with COVID-19, enrolled during active disease.

The CDR3 reads CASSYSGAMNTEAFF. The CDR3, as DNA: TGTGCCAGCAGTTACTCTGGGGCCATGAACACTGAAGCTTTCTTT. J is TRBJ1-1 and V is TRBV6-6; D is perhaps TRBD1 (5 bases). The CDR3 spans 15 residues. Germline CDR1 is MNHNY and CDR2 is SVGAGI (reference sequence). V gave up 0 bases and J gave up 0 bases, with 8 bases separating them.

V usage is TRBV2 and J usage is TRBJ2-1; D is undetermined. There are 17 residues in the CDR3. The V gene's germline CDR1 is SNHLY and CDR2 FYNNEI. The V and J ends lost 3 bases and 3 bases respectively, with 18 bases between them. In DNA, the CDR3 is TGTGCCAGCAGTGATTTTCGCGGCAGCCTCTTCTACAATGAGCAGTTCTTC. Translation gives CASSDFRGSLFYNEQFF.

The rearrangement uses TRBV12-3 or TRBV12-4 and TRBJ1-5; tentatively, D is TRBD1 (5 bases). The CDR3 runs 13 residues. Trimming took 1 base from V and 12 from J, leaving 13 bases between them. The CDR3 DNA sequence: TGTGCCAGCAGTTTAGGTTGGGGCTGGGGCCAGCATTTT. As protein: CASSLGWGWGQHF.

The chain employs TRBV10-3 and TRBJ2-7; unclear D gene. Germline V gene sequence: CDR1 ENHRY, CDR2 SYGVKD. V lost 5 bases and J lost 5, with 16 bases in between. The CDR3 has 14 residues. In DNA form, the CDR3 reads TGTGCCATCAGTACCCGGGTATCGGCGGACGAGCAGTACTTC. The encoded protein is CAISTRVSADEQYF.

This clone was recorded only once. V gene TRBV25-1 combines with J gene TRBJ2-2; the D gene is possibly TRBD2 (6 bases). The CDR3 sequence is 15 residues long. V lost 2 bases to trimming and J lost 6 bases, with 13 bases between them. CDR1 and CDR2 from the germline V gene are MGHDK and SYGVNS. In DNA, the CDR3 is TGTGCCAGCAGTGAAGGGGGGAGGTCGGCCGGGGAGCTGTTTTTT. Its translation: CASSEGGRSAGELFF.

The genes are TRBV18 and TRBJ1-4; a possible D gene is TRBD1 (6 bases). Trimming took off 0 bases at V and 11 bases at J, with 16 bases between the two ends. The CDR3 loop spans 15 amino acids. Per the germline V gene, CDR1 is KGHSH and CDR2 is LQKENI. CDR3 nucleotide sequence: TGTGCCAGCTCACCACCGGGGGCCCCGCGGGAGAAACTGTTTTTT. Amino acids: CASSPPGAPREKLFF.

The rearrangement uses TRBV3-1 (or the pseudogene TRBV3-2) and TRBJ1-1; TRBD1 matches at 7 bases. Unmatched junction bases numbered 7, after V lost 5 bases and J lost 4 bases. Germline CDR1 and CDR2: LGHDT and YNNKEL (reference sequence). The CDR3 has 14 residues. CDR3 DNA sequence: TGTGCCAGCAGCAGTTTCAACAGGGGCACTGAAGCTTTCTTT. Translation gives CASSSFNRGTEAFF.

This clone was seen a single time. The CDR3 is CASSSTSGTGNSYEQYF. For the CDR3, the DNA is TGTGCCAGCAGCTCAACATCCGGGACAGGCAACTCCTACGAGCAGTACTTC. The chain has TRBV3-1 (or the pseudogene TRBV3-2) and TRBJ2-7; 8 bases are shared with TRBD1. The CDR3 contains 17 residues. J lost 0 bases, V lost 5 bases, and 12 bases had no gene match. CDR1 is LGHDT, CDR2 YNNKEL, per germline (reference sequence).

This clone was detected a few times. This chain joins TRBV5-1 and TRBJ2-7; 7 positions agree with TRBD1. CDR1 is SGHRS, CDR2 YFSETQ, per germline. V lost 3 bases to trimming and J lost 1 base; unmatched junction nucleotides: 4. CDR3 length: 14 residues. In DNA, the CDR3 is TGCGCCAGCAGCTACCGGGACAGATCCTACGAGCAGTACTTC. It yields the protein CASSYRDRSYEQYF.

The rearrangement links TRBV27 to TRBJ2-3; unclear D gene. From germline, CDR1 is MNHEY and CDR2 SMNVEV (reference sequence). This CDR3 region has 20 residues. With 5 bases removed from V and 0 bases from J, the gap between germline ends came to 27 bases. CDR3 bases: TGTGCCAGCAGTCTCCCGCCCTCTACCGGAGTTCGACCTAGCACAGATACGCAGTATTTT. Residues: CASSLPPSTGVRPSTDTQYF.

The genes are TRBV7-8 and TRBJ1-3; 7 bases line up with TRBD1. The CDR3 totals 17 residues. V trimming: 7 bases; J trimming: 0 bases; junction bases outside the gene matches: 12. Germline loops: CDR1 SGHVS, CDR2 FQNEAQ. The CDR3 loop is CASTASGTVVSGNTIYF. DNA for the CDR3: TGTGCCAGCACCGCTTCCGGGACAGTTGTCTCTGGAAACACCATATATTTT.

This sequence joins TRBV9 and TRBJ2-3; maybe TRBD1 (6 bases). The CDR3 runs 14 residues. CDR1 is SGDLS, CDR2 YYNGEE, per germline. V was cut by 4 bases and J by 0 bases, with 9 bases left in between. This chain's CDR3 is CASSSGESTDTQYF. CDR3 nucleotide sequence: TGTGCCAGCAGCTCAGGGGAAAGCACAGATACGCAGTATTTT. Based on the CDR3 plus reference TRBV9 and TRBJ2-3, the full variable domain is DSGVTQTPKHLITATGQRVTLRCSPRSGDLSVYWYQQSLDQGLQFLIQYYNGEERAKGNILERFSAQQFPDLHSELNLSSLELGDSALYFCASSSGESTDTQYFGPGTRLTVL.

The J gene is TRBJ1-1, the V gene TRBV6-2 or TRBV6-3; a weak D match, TRBD1 (5 bases). V lost 6 bases and J 4 bases, leaving 12 bases between the germline ends. The CDR3 extends over 13 amino acids. CDR1 is MNHEY and CDR2 is SVGEGT in the germline V gene. CDR3 nucleotides: TGTGCCAGCAGCCTTACAGGATCCACTGAAGCTTTCTTT. Its translation is CASSLTGSTEAFF.

The chain has TRBV27 and TRBJ2-6; 7 bases agree with TRBD1. J lost 4 bases, V lost 7 bases, and 7 bases had no gene match. The CDR3 extends over 15 amino acids. Looked up from germline, CDR1 is MNHEY and CDR2 is SMNVEV (reference sequence). The CDR3 DNA sequence: TGTGCCAGCACCCCCGACAGGGCCGGGGCCAACGTCCTGACTTTC. Encoded protein: CASTPDRAGANVLTF.

The CDR3 DNA is TGTGCCAGCAGCGTTAGGGTGCGGGCGGGGGAGAGATTTCCCGGGGAGCTGTTTTTT. As protein: CASSVRVRAGERFPGELFF. The chain joins TRBV9 to TRBJ2-2, with TRBD2 matching over 7 bases. This CDR3 region has 19 residues. Trimming removed 2 bases from V and 6 bases from J; junction bases left unmatched: 19. Germline CDR1 SGDLS, CDR2 YYNGEE.

V is TRBV28 and J is TRBJ2-7, with a possible D match to TRBD2 (5 bases). The length of the CDR3 is 17 residues. V gave up 3 bases and J gave up 3 bases, with 21 bases separating them. Per the germline V gene, CDR1 is MDHEN and CDR2 is SYDVKM. This chain's CDR3 is CASSLGEGNHASYEQYF. Here the CDR3 DNA reads TGTGCCAGCAGTTTGGGCGAGGGCAACCATGCCAGCTACGAGCAGTACTTC.

This chain connects TRBV9 to TRBJ1-2, with 8 bases identical to TRBD1. This CDR3 spans 15 amino acids. Germline assignment: CDR1 SGDLS and CDR2 YYNGEE. J gave up 2 bases and V 4 bases, and 7 bases lay outside the gene matches. The CDR3 DNA reads as TGTGCCAGCAGCATCGACAGGGGTCGGAACTATGGCTACACCTTC. This encodes CASSIDRGRNYGYTF.

The CDR3 loop reads CATSGASGSVSYNEQFF. CDR3 DNA sequence: TGTGCCACCAGTGGGGCTAGCGGGAGCGTCTCCTACAATGAGCAGTTCTTC. This rearrangement joins TRBV24-1 to TRBJ2-1, with 10 bases identical to TRBD2. The length of the CDR3 is 17 residues. Germline CDR1 KGHDR, CDR2 SFDVKD. V shed 5 bases and J 0 bases; nucleotides not matched to a gene: 6.

The V and J genes are TRBV5-6 and TRBJ2-7; 9 bases are shared with TRBD2. The junction had 8 bases not matched to a gene; V was cut back by 2 bases and J by 5 bases. This CDR3 comprises 15 residues. From germline, CDR1 is SGHDT and CDR2 YYEEEE. This CDR3 reads CASSFLSGRLDEQYF. The CDR3 DNA is TGTGCCAGCAGCTTTTTAAGCGGGAGGTTAGACGAGCAGTACTTC.

This clone was recorded once. DNA for the CDR3: TGCAGTGCGTTACAAGAGACCCAGTACTTC. It yields the protein CSALQETQYF. The chain is built from TRBV20-1 and TRBJ2-5; D remains unclear. Trimming took 6 bases from V and 2 from J, leaving 4 bases between them. This CDR3 is 10 amino acids long. Germline loops: CDR1 DFQATT, CDR2 SNEGSKA (reference sequence).

The V gene is TRBV21-1, the J gene TRBJ1-2; TRBD1 is the table's D call, not checked against the DNA. TRBV21-1 is deemed a pseudogene. The CDR3 sequence is 13 residues long. Here the CDR3 DNA reads TGTGCCAGCAGCAAACTAAACGACAGGCCGGGGACCTTC. Its translation is CASSKLNDRPGTF.

V is TRBV12-3 or TRBV12-4 and J is TRBJ1-5; 7 nucleotides line up with TRBD1. The CDR3 consists of 13 residues. Trimming removed 7 bases from V and 5 bases from J; junction bases left unmatched: 5. CDR3 nucleotide sequence: TGTGCCAGCACCTCGGACAGGTATCAGCCCCAGCATTTT. Translation gives CASTSDRYQPQHF.

The chain carries TRBV19 and TRBJ1-2, with D hard to call. The germline V gene has CDR1 LNHDA and CDR2 SQIVND (reference sequence). V was trimmed by 5 bases and J by 8 bases, leaving 12 bases between them. This CDR3 is 12 amino acids long. The CDR3 is CASSALLEGYTF. The CDR3, as DNA: TGTGCCAGTAGTGCCCTGTTGGAGGGCTACACCTTC. The full variable domain, completed using reference TRBV19 and TRBJ1-2, is DGGITQSPKYLFRKEGQNVTLSCEQNLNHDAMYWYRQDPGQGLRLIYYSQIVNDFQKGDIAEGYSVSREKKESFPLTVTSAQKNPTAFYLCASSALLEGYTFGSGTRLTVV.

The chain carries TRBV7-7 and TRBJ2-7; 9 bases agree with TRBD1. Germline V gives CDR1 SSHAT, CDR2 FNYEAQ (reference sequence). With 3 bases clipped from V and 6 bases from J, the junction kept 3 bases outside the gene matches. This CDR3 is built from 13 residues. The CDR3 sequence is CASSLGTGSEQYF. In nucleotides, the CDR3 is TGTGCCAGCAGCTTGGGGACAGGGAGCGAGCAGTACTTC.

The V gene is TRBV7-2, the J gene TRBJ2-1; TRBD2 agrees at 9 bases. V gave up 5 bases and J gave up 2 bases; unmatched junction bases: 4. The V gene's germline CDR1 is SGHTA and CDR2 FQGNSA. This CDR3 region has 15 residues. CDR3 bases: TGTGCCAGCAGCCCGCCTAGCGGGGCCTACAATGAGCAGTTCTTC. Translating it yields CASSPPSGAYNEQFF.

This chain links TRBV9 with TRBJ1-2, with TRBD1 matching over 7 bases. V was pared by 2 bases and J by 2 bases, with 6 bases of the junction left unmatched. The germline gives CDR1 SGDLS, CDR2 YYNGEE. This CDR3 is 15 amino acids long. In DNA form, the CDR3 reads TGTGCCAGCAGCGTGCTCGGACAGGCGAACTATGGCTACACCTTC. This gives the protein CASSVLGQANYGYTF.

V is TRBV2 and J is TRBJ2-1; D unclear. The CDR3 runs 13 residues. Looked up from germline, CDR1 is SNHLY and CDR2 is FYNNEI. In DNA, the CDR3 is TGTAGTGGTCGGGTGAGCTCCTACAATGAGCAGTTCTTC. Its translation: CSGRVSSYNEQFF.

The chain carries TRBV27 and TRBJ2-7, with unresolved D. The CDR3 contains 16 residues. The germline V gene has CDR1 MNHEY and CDR2 SMNVEV (reference sequence). Trimming took off 5 bases at V and 1 base at J, with 18 bases between the two ends. The CDR3 here is CASSPDPGHLSYEQYF. CDR3 in DNA: TGTGCCAGCAGTCCCGATCCGGGTCACCTATCCTACGAGCAGTACTTC.